This T cell receptor beta chain originates from a study of blood T cell repertoires in COVID-19. Study details: Samples taken during acute and convalescent COVID-19 were collected in the United States, Italy and Spain. T cells, B-cell-depleted T cells, or PBMCs provided the cDNA or gDNA that served as material.

CDR1 is MGHRA, CDR2 YSYEKL, per germline. V gave up 3 bases and J gave up 7 bases; unmatched junction bases: 7. CDR3 length equals 14 residues. Under the authors' procedure: Estimation of nucleated cell counts relied on the amplification of reference gene primers. The assay was immunoSEQ multiplex PCR, and TCRdb's table has in-frame clones only and misses some. Clone size and the V and J calls come from that table; the DNA yielded D and trimming. This table has about 280,000 clones, about 89% appearing once. The chain carries TRBV4-1 and TRBJ2-7; 9 bases fit TRBD1. Sequenced sample: peripheral blood. This TCR derives from a woman between 40 and 50 years old who had recovered from COVID-19. In nucleotides, the CDR3 is TGCGCCAGCAGCCAGGGCGACAGGGGGTGGGAGCAGTACTTC. Its protein is CASSQGDRGWEQYF.